Following are 32 T cell receptor beta chains from one sample sequenced in a study of Ad26.COV2.S vaccination and SARS-CoV-2 variants. The method was immunoSEQ multiplex PCR; TCRdb's version includes in-frame clones alone and lacks a portion of them. The sample lists 300,000 to 500,000 clones; around nine tenths were seen once. Treatment given: around 19 received Ad26.COV2.S at low or high dose, single or two shots; several received placebo; per-sample allocation not given. The investigators took samples on day 63 after the first vaccine or placebo injection. Specimen: peripheral blood, collected in a trial of Ad26.COV2.S vaccine versus placebo. The receptors come from a person between 18 and 59 years old who received the Ad26.COV2.S COVID-19 vaccine or a placebo.

In this sample, this clone turned up once. The chain has TRBV19 and TRBJ2-1; 8 bases fit TRBD2. The CDR3 loop spans 19 amino acids. Trimming removed 5 bases from V and 0 bases from J; junction bases left unmatched: 15. Germline V gene lookup returns CDR1 LNHDA and CDR2 SQIVND (reference sequence). For the CDR3, the DNA is TGTGCCAGTAGTCCCCGGGGTAGCGGGGTATCGAGCTCCTACAATGAGCAGTTCTTC. Encoded protein: CASSPRGSGVSSSYNEQFF.

CDR3 sequence (DNA): TGTGCCAGCAGCTTAGATCCTAGCGGGTACGAGCAGTACTTC. Translation: CASSLDPSGYEQYF. V usage is TRBV11-2 and J usage is TRBJ2-7; TRBD2 matches at 8 bases. The CDR3 extends over 14 amino acids. V was pared by 0 bases and J by 4 bases, with 2 bases of the junction left unmatched. CDR1 and CDR2 (germline): SGHAT, FQNNGV. Full variable domain (outside the CDR3, taken from reference TRBV11-2 and TRBJ2-7): EAGVAQSPRYKIIEKRQSVAFWCNPISGHATLYWYQQILGQGPKLLIQFQNNGVVDDSQLPKDRFSAERLKGVDSTLKIQPAKLEDSAVYLCASSLDPSGYEQYFGPGTRLTVT.

This clone has a single count. The rearrangement links TRBV7-9 to TRBJ1-2, with 8 bases matching TRBD1. V shed 5 bases and J 6 bases; nucleotides not matched to a gene: 8. The length of the CDR3 is 14 residues. Germline V gene sequence: CDR1 SEHNR, CDR2 FQNEAQ (reference sequence). The CDR3 reads CASSPQGVSHGYTF. As DNA, the CDR3 is TGTGCCAGCAGCCCACAGGGGGTATCTCATGGCTACACCTTC.

The chain recombines TRBV12-3 or TRBV12-4 with TRBJ2-7; D is unclear. This CDR3 spans 13 amino acids. Trimming took 5 bases from V and 5 from J, leaving 13 bases between them. The CDR3 spells CASSPPDANEQYF. The CDR3 bases are TGTGCCAGCAGTCCCCCGGACGCAAACGAGCAGTACTTC.

The rearrangement uses TRBV29-1 and TRBJ2-5; 9 bases map to TRBD1. This CDR3 spans 13 amino acids. Germline CDR1 and CDR2: SQVTM and ANQGSEA. V lost 7 bases, J lost 5 bases, and 8 bases stayed unmatched. CDR3 DNA: TGCAGCGGGGGGGACAGGGTTACGGAGACCCAGTACTTC. This translates into CSGGDRVTETQYF. Together with reference TRBV29-1 and TRBJ2-5, the CDR3 gives the full variable domain: SAVISQKPSRDICQRGTSLTIQCQVDSQVTMMFWYRQQPGQSLTLIATANQGSEATYESGFVIDKFPISRPNLTFSTLTVSNMSPEDSSIYLCSGGDRVTETQYFGPGTRLLVL.

The rearrangement links TRBV2 to TRBJ1-1; 10 nucleotides match TRBD1. After removal of 6 bases from V and 4 bases from J, the junction contained 8 bases not matched to a gene. The CDR3 consists of 15 residues. The germline CDR1 and CDR2 sequences are SNHLY and FYNNEI. The CDR3 region is CASSVPGTGATEAFF. Written as DNA, the CDR3 is TGTGCCAGCAGCGTACCCGGGACAGGGGCCACTGAAGCTTTCTTT.

The gene calls are TRBV19 and TRBJ2-5; D perhaps matches TRBD2 (6 bases). Trimming took 4 bases from V and 2 from J, leaving 11 bases between them. The germline gives CDR1 LNHDA, CDR2 SQIVND (reference sequence). CDR3 length: 14 amino acids. The CDR3 sequence is CASSTGLTQETQYF. The CDR3 bases are TGTGCCAGTAGTACGGGACTGACACAAGAGACCCAGTACTTC.

This clone appeared once. The chain has TRBV4-1 and TRBJ1-2; TRBD1 is a possible D gene (5 bases). Trimming pared 0 bases from V and 4 bases from J, leaving 15 bases between. Germline V CDR1 and CDR2: MGHRA, YSYEKL. The CDR3 runs to 16 residues. This CDR3 reads CASSQDEYGGGYGYTF. CDR3 DNA sequence: TGCGCCAGCAGCCAAGATGAGTACGGGGGTGGCTATGGCTACACCTTC.

J is TRBJ2-7 and V is TRBV6-5; 8 nucleotides match TRBD2. This CDR3 is 14 amino acids long. V lost 7 bases and J lost 2; bases outside the gene matches: 7. CDR1 is MNHEY and CDR2 is SVGAGI in the germline V gene. The CDR3 reads CASTSSGGTYEQYF. Written as DNA, the CDR3 is TGTGCCAGCACCTCGAGCGGGGGTACCTACGAGCAGTACTTC.

This chain uses TRBV19 with TRBJ1-4; D remains unclear. The CDR3 covers 12 residues. V was pared by 4 bases and J by 8 bases, with 8 bases between. Germline values: CDR1 LNHDA, CDR2 SQIVND (reference sequence). The CDR3 is CASSTLGEKLFF. In DNA, the CDR3 is TGTGCCAGTAGTACCCTGGGGGAAAAACTGTTTTTT.

The chain combines TRBV19 with TRBJ1-1; no clear D gene. The V end lost 3 bases, the J end lost 1 base, and 9 bases lay between the germline ends. This CDR3 region has 14 residues. CDR1 is LNHDA, CDR2 SQIVND, per germline (reference sequence). The CDR3 DNA follows: TGTGCCAGTAGTATCAGGCGGACGAACACTGAAGCTTTCTTT. Its translation is CASSIRRTNTEAFF.

V and J are TRBV4-3 and TRBJ1-3; D possibly corresponds to TRBD1 (5 bases). V was pared by 1 base and J by 2 bases, with 9 bases between. The CDR3 length is 15 residues. Germline values: CDR1 LGHNA, CDR2 YSLEER. The CDR3 sequence is CASSQVGGTGNTIYF. The CDR3, as DNA: TGCGCCAGCAGCCAAGTGGGGGGAACTGGAAACACCATATATTTT.

This clone was seen once. CDR3 in amino acids: CASSQGGYSYNSPLHF. The CDR3 region has the DNA TGCGCCAGCAGCCAAGGGGGATACTCCTATAATTCACCCCTCCACTTT. The chain couples TRBV4-1 to TRBJ1-6; D gene uncertain. Looked up from germline, CDR1 is MGHRA and CDR2 is YSYEKL. Trimming removed 1 base from V and 0 bases from J, with 7 bases in between. The CDR3 length is 16 residues.

V usage is TRBV27 and J usage is TRBJ1-4, with D unclear. Germline values: CDR1 MNHEY, CDR2 SMNVEV (reference sequence). The CDR3 is 15 residues long. V shed 1 base and J shed 0 bases, with 6 bases lying between them. The CDR3 reads CASSLWAATNEKLFF. CDR3 nucleotide sequence: TGTGCCAGCAGTTTATGGGCCGCAACTAATGAAAAACTGTTTTTT.

The rearrangement joins TRBV7-9 to TRBJ2-3; weak D call: TRBD2 (6 bases). V was cut by 5 bases and J by 6 bases, with 12 bases left in between. The CDR3 runs 13 residues. The germline CDR1 and CDR2 sequences are SEHNR and FQNEAQ (reference sequence). Written as DNA, the CDR3 is TGTGCCAGCAGCCGGGGGAGCGGCGATACGCAGTATTTT. Translation gives CASSRGSGDTQYF.

V and J are TRBV12-3 or TRBV12-4 and TRBJ1-4; the D gene is possibly TRBD1 (6 bases). Trimming pared 5 bases from V and 12 bases from J, leaving 13 bases between. CDR3 size: 12 residues. The CDR3 nucleotides are TGTGCCAGCAGTCGAAACAGGGAGGAACTGTTTTTT. This encodes CASSRNREELFF.

V gene TRBV2 combines with J gene TRBJ2-3; a possible D gene is TRBD2 (6 bases). Germline assignment: CDR1 SNHLY and CDR2 FYNNEI. The CDR3 is 14 residues long. Deletions cut 10 bases from V and 2 bases from J, with 16 bases between. The DNA for the CDR3 is TGTGCCACCCGGGGAGGCACCTCCACAGATACGCAGTATTTT. It specifies CATRGGTSTDTQYF.

The genes are TRBV10-3 and TRBJ2-7; either TRBD1 or TRBD2 may fit D (5 bases each). The CDR3 extends over 14 amino acids. From germline, CDR1 is ENHRY and CDR2 SYGVKD. Trimming left V 7 bases short and J 0 bases short, with 13 bases between. The CDR3 nucleotides are TGTGCCATCAAGGGCGAGGGGAGCTCCTACGAGCAGTACTTC. The encoded protein is CAIKGEGSSYEQYF.

This rearrangement joins TRBV10-3 to TRBJ1-1; a possible D gene is TRBD1 (5 bases). Germline values: CDR1 ENHRY, CDR2 SYGVKD. There are 14 residues in the CDR3. V dropped 10 bases and J dropped 6 bases, with 21 bases sitting between them. As DNA, the CDR3 is TGTGCCACCACTTTAGGGACGGTGGGGGCTGAAGCTTTCTTT. Its translation: CATTLGTVGAEAFF.

The gene calls are TRBV3-1 (or the pseudogene TRBV3-2) and TRBJ1-1; D uncertain. Per germline, CDR1 LGHDT and CDR2 YNNKEL (reference sequence). The V end was cut by 7 bases, the J end by 1 base, with 13 bases between. This CDR3 comprises 14 residues. CDR3 in amino acids: CASTPGFGNTEAFF. The DNA for the CDR3 is TGTGCCAGCACCCCTGGCTTCGGGAACACTGAAGCTTTCTTT.

The chain employs TRBV2 and TRBJ1-3; possible D gene TRBD1, 6 bases. V shed 7 bases and J shed 8 bases, with 18 bases lying between them. CDR3 size: 14 residues. Germline V lookup: CDR1 SNHLY, CDR2 FYNNEI. The CDR3 nucleotides read TGTGCCAGCAACAAGGGACAATTAGAGTACACCATATATTTT. Protein product: CASNKGQLEYTIYF.

This clone appeared a single time. This chain joins TRBV5-4 and TRBJ1-2; 10 bases are shared with TRBD1. V was clipped by 4 bases and J by 12 bases; unmatched bases: 6. This CDR3 is 12 amino acids long. Germline CDR1 reads SGHNT; CDR2 reads YYREEE (reference sequence). The CDR3 sequence is CASSPGTGVHTF. CDR3 coding DNA: TGTGCCAGCAGCCCGGGGACAGGGGTTCACACCTTC.

The chain joins TRBV27 to TRBJ1-2, with D perhaps matching TRBD1 (6 bases). Per the germline V gene, CDR1 is MNHEY and CDR2 is SMNVEV (reference sequence). V shed 5 bases and J shed 2 bases, with 15 bases lying between them. This CDR3 has 15 residues. In DNA, the CDR3 is TGTGCCAGCAGTACCTACAGGGTACCCAACTATGGCTACACCTTC. It is translated as CASSTYRVPNYGYTF.

The chain is built from TRBV4-1 and TRBJ1-5, with D possibly matching TRBD1 (6 bases). This CDR3 spans 15 amino acids. The germline CDR1 and CDR2 sequences are MGHRA and YSYEKL. Trimming left V 5 bases short and J 7 bases short, with 18 bases between. In nucleotides, the CDR3 is TGCGCCAGCAGCGAACTACAGGGCCCAGGGCAGCCCCAGCATTTT. The encoded protein is CASSELQGPGQPQHF.

This clone was picked up many times. The rearrangement links TRBV19 to TRBJ2-1; TRBD2 aligns across 12 bases. This CDR3 has 15 residues. CDR1 and CDR2 (germline): LNHDA, SQIVND (reference sequence). V was pared by 5 bases and J by 5 bases, with 4 bases of the junction left unmatched. As DNA, the CDR3 is TGTGCCAGTAGTGTGACTAGCGGGGGCCACAATGAGCAGTTCTTC. Its protein product is CASSVTSGGHNEQFF.

The DNA for the CDR3 is TGTGCCAGCAGTGAACTTAGGATTAGCGGGAACAATGAGCAGTTCTTC. Encoded protein: CASSELRISGNNEQFF. V usage is TRBV2 and J usage is TRBJ2-1, with TRBD2 identical over 8 bases. The CDR3 covers 16 residues. The germline V gene has CDR1 SNHLY and CDR2 FYNNEI. The V gene end was trimmed by 2 bases and the J gene end by 5 bases; junction bases not matched to a gene: 8.

The chain employs TRBV19 and TRBJ1-2; TRBD1 is a possible D gene (5 bases). V gave up 3 bases and J gave up 5 bases, with 10 bases separating them. Germline CDR1 reads LNHDA; CDR2 reads SQIVND (reference sequence). CDR3 length: 13 residues. The CDR3 DNA reads as TGTGCCAGTAGTATGGACAAGGGTTATGGCTACACCTTC. This sequence encodes CASSMDKGYGYTF.

The chain has TRBV12-5 and TRBJ1-5, with D maybe TRBD1 (6 bases). Looked up from germline, CDR1 is LGHNT and CDR2 is FRNRAP. The CDR3 has 15 residues. Trimming removed 1 base at V and 9 bases at J, with 16 bases between. Here the CDR3 reads CASGLDTGPWGPQHF. The CDR3 coding sequence is TGTGCTAGTGGTTTGGACACAGGGCCTTGGGGGCCCCAGCATTTT.

V and J are TRBV5-1 and TRBJ2-7, with no clear D. The CDR3 consists of 14 residues. Germline V lookup: CDR1 SGHRS, CDR2 YFSETQ. The V gene lost 6 bases and the J gene lost 3 bases, with 16 bases spanning the gap. The CDR3 loop is CASTPGSGSYEQYF. CDR3 bases: TGCGCCAGCACCCCTGGTTCCGGCAGCTACGAGCAGTACTTC.

CDR3 region: CAIGTAQDYGYTF. The CDR3 coding sequence is TGTGCCATCGGAACGGCCCAGGACTATGGCTACACCTTC. The gene calls are TRBV10-3 and TRBJ1-2; D gene uncertain. The length of the CDR3 is 13 residues. Germline V lookup: CDR1 ENHRY, CDR2 SYGVKD. The V and J ends lost 8 bases and 3 bases respectively, with 13 bases between them.

CDR3 residues: CASSPGSGETEAFF. In nucleotides, the CDR3 is TGTGCCAGCTCACCGGGCTCAGGGGAGACTGAAGCTTTCTTT. The chain uses TRBV18 and TRBJ1-1, with D tentatively TRBD1 (6 bases). This CDR3 is built from 14 residues. The germline CDR1 and CDR2 sequences are KGHSH and LQKENI. Trimming removed 3 bases at V and 5 bases at J, with 13 bases between.

This sequence joins TRBV6-5 and TRBJ2-1; possible D gene TRBD1, 6 bases. With 5 bases removed from V and 7 bases from J, the gap between germline ends came to 9 bases. Germline V gene lookup returns CDR1 MNHEY and CDR2 SVGAGI. The CDR3 consists of 12 residues. The CDR3 DNA reads TGTGCCAGCAGTCCCACAGGGAATGAGCAGTTCTTC. Amino acid sequence: CASSPTGNEQFF.